This TCR beta chain emerged from a study of blood T cell repertoires in COVID-19. Study-wide context: There were acute and convalescent COVID-19 samples, and they came from the United States, Italy and Spain. T cells, B-cell-depleted T cells, or PBMCs provided the cDNA or gDNA that served as material.

The CDR3 totals 15 residues. Germline CDR1 is SNHLY and CDR2 is FYNNEI. The junction had 8 bases not matched to a gene; V was cut back by 6 bases and J by 6 bases. Some clones are missing from TCRdb's copy, which holds only in-frame ones; the method was immunoSEQ multiplex PCR. This table has just over 80,000 clones, around 81% appearing once. This clonotype originated in an elderly man with acute or convalescent COVID-19. The rearrangement uses TRBV2 and TRBJ1-6; 7 bases are a match to TRBD1. The sample taken for sequencing was peripheral blood. CDR3 residues: CASRDGQVINSPLHF. In DNA, the CDR3 is TGTGCCAGCAGGGATGGACAGGTTATTAATTCACCCCTCCACTTT.